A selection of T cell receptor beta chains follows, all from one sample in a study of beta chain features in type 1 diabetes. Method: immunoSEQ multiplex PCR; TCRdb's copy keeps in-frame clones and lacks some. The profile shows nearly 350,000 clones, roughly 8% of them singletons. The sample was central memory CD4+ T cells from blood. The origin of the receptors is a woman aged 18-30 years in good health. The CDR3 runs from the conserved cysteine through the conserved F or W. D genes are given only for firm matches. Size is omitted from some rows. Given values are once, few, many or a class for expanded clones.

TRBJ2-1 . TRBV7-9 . CASSFGGTYNEQFF TGTGCCAGCAGCTTCGGCGGGACCTACAATGAGCAGTTCTTC
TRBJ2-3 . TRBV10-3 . CATTPDGADTQYF TGTGCCACCACTCCGGACGGCGCAGATACGCAGTATTTT
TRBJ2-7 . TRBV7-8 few CASSFGPFYEQYF TGTGCCAGCAGCTTCGGACCTTTCTACGAGCAGTACTTC
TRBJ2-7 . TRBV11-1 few CASSLRAVLAGEQYF TGTGCCAGCAGCTTACGAGCCGTATTGGCAGGCGAGCAGTACTTC
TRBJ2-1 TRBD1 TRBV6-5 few CASSYGAGQGNNEQFF TGTGCCAGCAGTTACGGCGCAGGACAGGGCAACAATGAGCAGTTCTTC
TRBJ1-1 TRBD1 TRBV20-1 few CSAHGTGISFF TGCAGTGCTCACGGGACAGGTATTTCTTTCTTT
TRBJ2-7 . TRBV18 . CASEPGQRYEQYF TGTGCCAGCGAACCCGGACAGCGCTACGAGCAGTACTTC
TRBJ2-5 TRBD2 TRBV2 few CASSEARELETQYF TGTGCCAGCAGTGAAGCGCGGGAGTTGGAGACCCAGTACTTC
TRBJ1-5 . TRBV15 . CATSREAGSNQPQHF TGTGCCACCAGCAGAGAAGCGGGAAGCAATCAGCCCCAGCATTTT
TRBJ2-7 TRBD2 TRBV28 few CASSPLRTSGSQGEQYF TGTGCCAGCAGTCCCCTCCGGACTAGCGGGAGTCAAGGCGAGCAGTACTTC
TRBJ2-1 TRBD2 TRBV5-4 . CASSLEAGGHNEQFF TGTGCCAGCAGCTTGGAGGCGGGAGGGCATAATGAGCAGTTCTTC
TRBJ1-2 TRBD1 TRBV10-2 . CASLRQGGNYGYTF TGCGCCAGCCTCCGACAGGGGGGAAACTATGGCTACACCTTC
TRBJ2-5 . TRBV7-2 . CASSPVWGASAETQYF TGTGCCAGCAGCCCAGTTTGGGGGGCATCGGCAGAGACCCAGTACTTC
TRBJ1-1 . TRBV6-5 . CASSYPGRDNTEAFF TGTGCCAGCAGTTACCCGGGACGAGATAACACTGAAGCTTTCTTT
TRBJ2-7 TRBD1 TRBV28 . CASSLPGQGSYEQYF TGTGCCAGCAGTTTACCGGGACAGGGGTCCTACGAGCAGTACTTC
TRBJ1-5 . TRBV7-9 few CASSLGSGVYQPQHF TGTGCCAGCAGCTTAGGGTCAGGGGTCTATCAGCCCCAGCATTTT
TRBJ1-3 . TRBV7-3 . CASSFGMGDGGNTIYF TGTGCCAGCAGCTTTGGAATGGGGGACGGAGGAAACACCATATATTTT
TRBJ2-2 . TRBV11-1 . CASSLSGIGAGELFF TGTGCCAGCAGCTTATCAGGGATTGGGGCCGGGGAGCTGTTTTTT
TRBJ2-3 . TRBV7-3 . CASSDSNVGTQYF TGTGCCAGCAGCGATTCAAATGTTGGTACGCAGTATTTT
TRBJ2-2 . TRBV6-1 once CASSENRALGMFF TGTGCCAGCAGTGAAAACAGGGCTCTCGGGATGTTTTTT
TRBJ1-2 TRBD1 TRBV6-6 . CASSPGTAHNYGYTF TGTGCCAGCAGCCCGGGGACAGCTCATAACTATGGCTACACCTTC
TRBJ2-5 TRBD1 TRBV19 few CASKRGPGRQETQYF TGTGCCAGTAAGAGGGGGCCCGGCCGCCAAGAGACCCAGTACTTC
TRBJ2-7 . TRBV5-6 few CASSSALGASLPYEQYF TGTGCCAGCAGCTCGGCCCTCGGTGCCTCTTTACCCTACGAGCAGTACTTC
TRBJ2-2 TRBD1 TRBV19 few CASSRDSDGGVGELFF TGTGCCAGTAGCCGGGACAGCGACGGTGGTGTCGGGGAGCTGTTTTTT
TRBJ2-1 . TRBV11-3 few CASSLDDGEQFF TGTGCCAGCAGCTTAGATGATGGGGAGCAGTTCTTC
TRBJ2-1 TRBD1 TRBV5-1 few CASSPDRGYNEQFF TGCGCCAGCAGCCCGGACAGGGGGTACAATGAGCAGTTCTTC
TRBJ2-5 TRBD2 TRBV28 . CASNTLAGQETQYF TGTGCCAGCAACACGTTAGCGGGACAAGAGACCCAGTACTTC
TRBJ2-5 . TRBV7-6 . CASSLSQLGGTQYF TGTGCCAGCAGCTTATCTCAGCTCGGCGGGACCCAGTACTTC
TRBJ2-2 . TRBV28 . CASSLRIGELFF TGTGCCAGCAGTCTCCGCATCGGGGAGCTGTTTTTT
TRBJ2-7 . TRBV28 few CASSLSRSSSYEQYF TGTGCCAGCAGTTTATCGCGCTCGAGCTCCTACGAGCAGTACTTC
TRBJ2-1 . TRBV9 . CASSVGRTYNEQFF TGTGCCAGCAGCGTAGGTAGGACCTACAATGAGCAGTTCTTC
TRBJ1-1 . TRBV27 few CASNGGTKNTEAFF TGTGCCAGCAATGGAGGGACCAAGAACACTGAAGCTTTCTTT
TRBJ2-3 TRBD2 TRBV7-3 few CASSPRLAASTDTQYF TGTGCCAGCAGCCCCCGCCTAGCGGCTAGCACAGATACGCAGTATTTT
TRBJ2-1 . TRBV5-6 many CASSLVATEQFF TGTGCCAGCAGCTTGGTAGCGACAGAGCAGTTCTTC
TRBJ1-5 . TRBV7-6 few CASSFQMGQPQHF TGTGCCAGCAGCTTTCAGATGGGGCAGCCCCAGCATTTT
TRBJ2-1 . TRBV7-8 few CASSLRRGTYNEQFF TGTGCCAGCAGCTTACGTAGGGGAACTTACAATGAGCAGTTCTTC
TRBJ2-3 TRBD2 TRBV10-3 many CAISSTSGATDTQYF TGTGCCATCAGTTCGACTAGCGGGGCCACAGATACGCAGTATTTT
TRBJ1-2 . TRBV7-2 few CASSLAFGARVYGYTF TGTGCCAGCAGCTTAGCATTTGGGGCGCGGGTCTATGGCTACACCTTC
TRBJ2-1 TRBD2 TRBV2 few CASTGTSGSRGGKNEQFF TGTGCCAGCACCGGGACTAGCGGGAGTAGGGGGGGGAAAAATGAGCAGTTCTTC
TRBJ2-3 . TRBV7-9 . CASSLGPTDTQYF TGTGCTAGCAGCTTGGGGCCCACAGATACGCAGTATTTT
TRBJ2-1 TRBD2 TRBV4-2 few CASSRSGSDNEQFF TGTGCCAGCAGCCGAAGCGGGAGCGACAATGAGCAGTTCTTC
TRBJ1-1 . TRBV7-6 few CASSLEGNRLNTEAFF TGTGCCAGCAGCCTTGAAGGGAACCGTTTGAACACTGAAGCTTTCTTT
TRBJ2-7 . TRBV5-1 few CASSLRVSPDEQYF TGCGCCAGCAGCTTGCGAGTCAGTCCGGACGAGCAGTACTTC
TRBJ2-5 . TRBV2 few CASSWDSQETQYF TGTGCCAGCAGTTGGGACTCCCAAGAGACCCAGTACTTC
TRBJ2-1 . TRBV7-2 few CASSPKGGASSYNEQFF TGTGCCAGCAGCCCAAAAGGGGGTGCGAGCTCCTACAATGAGCAGTTCTTC
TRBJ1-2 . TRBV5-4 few CASSLANYGYTF TGTGCCAGCAGCTTGGCGAACTATGGCTACACCTTC
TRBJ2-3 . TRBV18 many CASFKGGTDTQYF TGTGCCAGCTTTAAAGGAGGCACAGATACGCAGTATTTT
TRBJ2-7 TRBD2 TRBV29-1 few CSVDTTASGSSLTFSRYF TGCAGCGTTGACACAACGGCCAGCGGGAGTTCCCTTACGTTTAGTCGGTACTTC
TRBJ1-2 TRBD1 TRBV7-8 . CASSPPGQEDYGYTF TGTGCCAGCAGTCCCCCCGGACAGGAAGACTATGGCTACACCTTC
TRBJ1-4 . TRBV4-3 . CASSQGGKLFF TGCGCCAGCAGCCAGGGCGGGAAACTGTTTTTT
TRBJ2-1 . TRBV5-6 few CASSLGLAYNEQFF TGTGCCAGCAGCTTGGGTCTAGCTTACAATGAGCAGTTCTTC
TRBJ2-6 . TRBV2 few CASSSLDSGANVLTF TGTGCCAGCAGTTCACTAGACTCTGGGGCCAACGTCCTGACTTTC
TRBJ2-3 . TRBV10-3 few CASCGSTDTQYF TGTGCCAGCTGCGGGAGCACAGATACGCAGTATTTT